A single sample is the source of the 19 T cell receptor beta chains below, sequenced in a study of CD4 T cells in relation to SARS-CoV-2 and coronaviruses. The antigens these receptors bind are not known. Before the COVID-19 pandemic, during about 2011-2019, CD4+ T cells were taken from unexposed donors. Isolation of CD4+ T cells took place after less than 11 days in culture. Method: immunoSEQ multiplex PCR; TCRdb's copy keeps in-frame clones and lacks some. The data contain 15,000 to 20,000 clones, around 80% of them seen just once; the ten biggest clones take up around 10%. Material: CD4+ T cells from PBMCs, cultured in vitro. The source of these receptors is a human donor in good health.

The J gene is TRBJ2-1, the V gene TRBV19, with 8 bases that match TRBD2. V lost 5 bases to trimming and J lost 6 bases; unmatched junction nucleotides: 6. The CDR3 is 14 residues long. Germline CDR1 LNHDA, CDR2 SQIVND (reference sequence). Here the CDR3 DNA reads TGTGCCAGTAGTCCCTCGGGGGGGTTCAATGAGCAGTTCTTC. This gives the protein CASSPSGGFNEQFF.

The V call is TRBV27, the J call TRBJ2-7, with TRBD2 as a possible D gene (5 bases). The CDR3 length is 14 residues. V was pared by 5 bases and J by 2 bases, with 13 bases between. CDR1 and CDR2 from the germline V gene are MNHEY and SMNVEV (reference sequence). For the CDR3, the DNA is TGTGCCAGCAGTCCCCGGAGGACCGCCTACGAGCAGTACTTC. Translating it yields CASSPRRTAYEQYF.

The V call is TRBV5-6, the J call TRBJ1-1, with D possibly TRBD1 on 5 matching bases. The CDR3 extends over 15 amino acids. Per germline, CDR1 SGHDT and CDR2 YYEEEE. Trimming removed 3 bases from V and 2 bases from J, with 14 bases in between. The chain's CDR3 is CASSSFSGANTEAFF. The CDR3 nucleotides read TGTGCCAGCAGCTCATTCAGCGGGGCTAACACTGAAGCTTTCTTT.

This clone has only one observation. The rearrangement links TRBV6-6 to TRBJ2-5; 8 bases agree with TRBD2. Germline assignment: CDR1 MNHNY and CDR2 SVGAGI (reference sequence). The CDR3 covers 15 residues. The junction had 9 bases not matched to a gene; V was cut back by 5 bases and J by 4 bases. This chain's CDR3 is CASSLGGLGGETQYF. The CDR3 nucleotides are TGTGCCAGCAGTCTGGGGGGACTAGGAGGAGAGACCCAGTACTTC.

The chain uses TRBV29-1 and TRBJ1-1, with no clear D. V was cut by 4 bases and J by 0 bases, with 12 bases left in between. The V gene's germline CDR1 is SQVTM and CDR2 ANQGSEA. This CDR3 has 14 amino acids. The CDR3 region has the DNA TGCAGCGTTGCTTCGACACCGATGAACACTGAAGCTTTCTTT. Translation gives CSVASTPMNTEAFF.

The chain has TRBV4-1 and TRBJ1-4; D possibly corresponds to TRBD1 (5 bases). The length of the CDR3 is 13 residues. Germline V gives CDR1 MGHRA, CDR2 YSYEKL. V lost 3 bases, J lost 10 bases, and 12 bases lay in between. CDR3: CASSQLAGLKLFF. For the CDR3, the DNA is TGCGCCAGCAGCCAGCTTGCAGGGTTAAAACTGTTTTTT.

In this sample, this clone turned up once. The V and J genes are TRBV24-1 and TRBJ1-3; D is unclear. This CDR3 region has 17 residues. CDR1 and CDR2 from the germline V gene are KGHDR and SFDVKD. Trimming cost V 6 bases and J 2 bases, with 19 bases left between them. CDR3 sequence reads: CATSFRGGNTPGNTIYF. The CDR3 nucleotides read TGTGCCACCAGTTTCAGAGGAGGGAATACGCCTGGAAACACCATATATTTT.

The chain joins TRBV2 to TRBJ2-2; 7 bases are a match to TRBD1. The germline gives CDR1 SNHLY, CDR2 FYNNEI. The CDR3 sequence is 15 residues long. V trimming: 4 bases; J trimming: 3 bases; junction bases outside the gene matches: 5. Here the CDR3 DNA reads TGTGCCAGCAGTGGAGACAGGGTACACACCGGGGAGCTGTTTTTT. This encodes CASSGDRVHTGELFF.

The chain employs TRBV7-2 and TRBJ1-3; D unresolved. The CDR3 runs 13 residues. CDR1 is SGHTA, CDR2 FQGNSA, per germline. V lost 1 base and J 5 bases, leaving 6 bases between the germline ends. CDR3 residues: CASSLEIRNTIYF. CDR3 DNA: TGTGCCAGCAGCTTAGAAATCCGAAACACCATATATTTT.

DNA of the CDR3: TGTGCCAGCAGCCCCCTCACTAATGAAAAACTGTTTTTT. Its translation: CASSPLTNEKLFF. The chain joins TRBV7-2 to TRBJ1-4; D unclear. Germline loops: CDR1 SGHTA, CDR2 FQGNSA. This CDR3 spans 13 amino acids. V lost 5 bases, J lost 2 bases, and 6 bases lay in between.

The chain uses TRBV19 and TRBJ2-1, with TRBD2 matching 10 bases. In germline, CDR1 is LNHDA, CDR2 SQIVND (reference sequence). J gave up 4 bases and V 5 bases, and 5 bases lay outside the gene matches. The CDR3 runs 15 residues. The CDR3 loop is CASSPTGLAYNEQFF. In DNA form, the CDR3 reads TGTGCCAGTAGTCCGACGGGACTAGCGTACAATGAGCAGTTCTTC.

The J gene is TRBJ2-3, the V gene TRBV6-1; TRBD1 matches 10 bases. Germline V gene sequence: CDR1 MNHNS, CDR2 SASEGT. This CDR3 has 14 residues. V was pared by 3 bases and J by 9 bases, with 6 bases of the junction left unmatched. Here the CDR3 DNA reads TGTGCCAGCAGTGAGGGACAGGGGTTTGGGACGCAGTATTTT. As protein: CASSEGQGFGTQYF.

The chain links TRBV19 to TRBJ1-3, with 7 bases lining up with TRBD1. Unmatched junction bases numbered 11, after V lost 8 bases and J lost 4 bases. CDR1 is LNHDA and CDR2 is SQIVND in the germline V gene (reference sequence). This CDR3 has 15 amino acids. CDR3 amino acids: CASRNTGDYGNTIYF. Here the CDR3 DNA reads TGTGCCAGTCGGAATACAGGGGACTACGGAAACACCATATATTTT.

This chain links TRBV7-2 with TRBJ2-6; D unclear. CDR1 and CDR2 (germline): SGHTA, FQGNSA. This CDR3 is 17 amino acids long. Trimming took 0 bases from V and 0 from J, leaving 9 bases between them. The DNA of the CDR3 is TGTGCCAGCAGCTTAGCTGCCTTACTCTCTGGGGCCAACGTCCTGACTTTC. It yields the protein CASSLAALLSGANVLTF.

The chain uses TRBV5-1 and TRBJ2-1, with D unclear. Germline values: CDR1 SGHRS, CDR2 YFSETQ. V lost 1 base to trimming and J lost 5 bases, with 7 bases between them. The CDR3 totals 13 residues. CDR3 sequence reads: CASSLSLDNEQFF. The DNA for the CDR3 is TGCGCCAGCAGCTTGTCTTTGGACAATGAGCAGTTCTTC.

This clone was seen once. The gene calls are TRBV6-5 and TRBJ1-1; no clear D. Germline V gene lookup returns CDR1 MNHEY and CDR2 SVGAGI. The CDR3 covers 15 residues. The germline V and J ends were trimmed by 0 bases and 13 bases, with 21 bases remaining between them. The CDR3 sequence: CASSYSIRADGTNFF. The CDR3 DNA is TGTGCCAGCAGTTACTCGATTCGGGCAGACGGAACCAATTTCTTT.

For the CDR3, the DNA is TGCGCCAGCAGCCAAGATTGGCAGGGCTTCCTCAATGAGCAGTTCTTC. Translated: CASSQDWQGFLNEQFF. V and J are TRBV4-1 and TRBJ2-1; perhaps TRBD1 as D (5 bases). Germline V lookup: CDR1 MGHRA, CDR2 YSYEKL. The CDR3 runs to 16 residues. V was trimmed by 0 bases and J by 6 bases, leaving 15 bases between them.

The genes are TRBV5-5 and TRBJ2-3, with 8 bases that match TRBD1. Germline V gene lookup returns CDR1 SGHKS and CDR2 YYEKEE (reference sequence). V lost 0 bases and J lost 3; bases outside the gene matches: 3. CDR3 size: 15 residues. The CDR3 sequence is CASSLGQGATDTQYF. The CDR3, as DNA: TGTGCCAGCAGCTTGGGGCAGGGGGCTACAGATACGCAGTATTTT.

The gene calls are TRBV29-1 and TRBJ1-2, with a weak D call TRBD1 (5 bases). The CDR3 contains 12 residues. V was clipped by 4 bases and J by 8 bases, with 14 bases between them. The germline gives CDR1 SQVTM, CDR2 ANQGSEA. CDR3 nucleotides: TGCAGCGTTGGGGAGGGTTGGGACGGCTACACCTTC. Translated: CSVGEGWDGYTF.